The clone carrying this T cell receptor beta chain was recorded only once. Its antigen is undetermined. This sample is part of a study of Ad26.COV2.S vaccination and SARS-CoV-2 variants. Study-level results: It is possible that the TCR breadth and depth analyses underestimated the total T cell responses. Reports say spike-specific CD8+ and CD4+ T cell responses covered substantial breadth after vaccination. Placebo and vaccine recipients had non-spike TCR breadth that was similar. Spike-specific TCR breadth was greater in vaccine than placebo recipients.

Trimming took 3 bases from V and 4 from J, leaving 7 bases between them. Germline CDR1 and CDR2: MDHEN and SYDVKM. This CDR3 region has 12 residues. The assay was immunoSEQ multiplex PCR, and TCRdb's table has in-frame clones only and misses some. Of over 110,000 clones in the sample, roughly 85% were seen once. The sample was peripheral blood, taken after recovery from COVID-19. The sequence was obtained from a human donor who had recovered from COVID-19. The chain recombines TRBV28 with TRBJ2-7; D remains ambiguous. The CDR3: CASSFIQYEQYF. The CDR3 coding sequence is TGTGCCAGCAGTTTCATCCAGTACGAGCAGTACTTC.